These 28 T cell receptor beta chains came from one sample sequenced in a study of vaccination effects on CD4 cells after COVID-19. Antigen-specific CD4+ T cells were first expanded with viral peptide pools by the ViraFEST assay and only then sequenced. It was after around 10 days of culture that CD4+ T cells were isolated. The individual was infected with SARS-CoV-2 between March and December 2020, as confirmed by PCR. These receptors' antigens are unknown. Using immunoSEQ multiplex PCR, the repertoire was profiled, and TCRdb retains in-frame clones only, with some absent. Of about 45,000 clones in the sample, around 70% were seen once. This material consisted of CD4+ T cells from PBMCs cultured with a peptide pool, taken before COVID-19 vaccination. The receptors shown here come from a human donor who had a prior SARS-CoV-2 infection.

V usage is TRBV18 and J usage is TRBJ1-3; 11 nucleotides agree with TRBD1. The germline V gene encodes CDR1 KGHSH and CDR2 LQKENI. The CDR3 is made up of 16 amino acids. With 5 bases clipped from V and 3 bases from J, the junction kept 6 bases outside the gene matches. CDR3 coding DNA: TGTGCCAGCTCAGAATGGACAGGGGGCAGTGGAAACACCATATATTTT. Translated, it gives CASSEWTGGSGNTIYF.

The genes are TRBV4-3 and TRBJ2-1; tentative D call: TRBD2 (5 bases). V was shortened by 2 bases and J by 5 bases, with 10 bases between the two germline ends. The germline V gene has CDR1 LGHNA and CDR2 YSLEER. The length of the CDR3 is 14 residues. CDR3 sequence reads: CASSQRTGDNEQFF. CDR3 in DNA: TGCGCCAGCAGCCAAAGGACTGGAGACAATGAGCAGTTCTTC.

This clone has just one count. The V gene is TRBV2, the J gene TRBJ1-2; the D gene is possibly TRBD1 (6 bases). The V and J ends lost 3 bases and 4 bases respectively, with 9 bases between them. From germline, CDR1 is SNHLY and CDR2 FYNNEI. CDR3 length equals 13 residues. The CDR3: CASSEAGAYGYTF. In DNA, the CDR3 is TGTGCCAGCAGTGAGGCGGGGGCCTATGGCTACACCTTC.

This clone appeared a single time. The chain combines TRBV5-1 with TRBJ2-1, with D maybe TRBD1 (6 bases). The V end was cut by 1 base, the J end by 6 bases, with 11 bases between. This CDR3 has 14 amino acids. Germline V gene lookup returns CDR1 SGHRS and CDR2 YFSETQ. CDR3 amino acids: CASSLKGQFNEQFF. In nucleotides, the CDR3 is TGCGCCAGCAGCTTGAAAGGACAGTTCAATGAGCAGTTCTTC.

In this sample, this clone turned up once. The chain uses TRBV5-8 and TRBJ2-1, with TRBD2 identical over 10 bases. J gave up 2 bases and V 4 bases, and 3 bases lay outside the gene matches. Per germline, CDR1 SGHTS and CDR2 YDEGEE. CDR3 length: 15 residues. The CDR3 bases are TGTGCCAGCAGCCCAGGACTAGCGGCCTACAATGAGCAGTTCTTC. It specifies CASSPGLAAYNEQFF.

The CDR3 DNA reads as TGTGCCAGCAGCTCGAACCGGGGAGACTCGTTTAGCTCCTACAATGAGCAGTTCTTC. Protein: CASSSNRGDSFSSYNEQFF. This chain uses TRBV7-9 with TRBJ2-1, with D possibly matching TRBD2 (5 bases). The CDR3 loop spans 19 amino acids. The germline V gene encodes CDR1 SEHNR and CDR2 FQNEAQ (reference sequence). V was pared by 4 bases and J by 0 bases, with 22 bases between.

The CDR3, as DNA: TGTGCCAGCAGTCGGGACAGGGACACCGGGGAGCTGTTTTTT. It codes for CASSRDRDTGELFF. The chain combines TRBV6-4 with TRBJ2-2; 9 bases agree with TRBD1. V dropped 5 bases and J dropped 3; count of bases not matched to a gene: 1. Germline V gene data show CDR1 as MRHNA and CDR2 as SNTAGT. The CDR3 contains 14 residues.

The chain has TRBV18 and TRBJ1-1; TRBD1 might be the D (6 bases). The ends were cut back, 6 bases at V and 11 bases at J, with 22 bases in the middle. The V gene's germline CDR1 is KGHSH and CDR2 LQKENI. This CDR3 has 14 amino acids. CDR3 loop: CASSPSDSGVRAFF. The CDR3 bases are TGTGCCAGCTCTCCTTCCGACTCAGGGGTGCGGGCTTTCTTT.

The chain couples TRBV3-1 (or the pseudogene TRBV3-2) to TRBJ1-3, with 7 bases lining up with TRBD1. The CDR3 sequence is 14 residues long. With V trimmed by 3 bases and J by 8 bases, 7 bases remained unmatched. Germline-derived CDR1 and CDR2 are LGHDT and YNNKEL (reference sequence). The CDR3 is CASSQRQGGDTIYF. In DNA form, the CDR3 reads TGTGCCAGCAGCCAGCGACAGGGAGGTGACACCATATATTTT.

In nucleotides, the CDR3 is TGTGCCTGGAGTGTACGACGGCAGGGAGTTCGGGAGACCCAGTACTTC. Protein product: CAWSVRRQGVRETQYF. The chain employs TRBV30 and TRBJ2-5; D assignment may be TRBD1 or TRBD2 (5 bases each). Trimming pared 0 bases from V and 5 bases from J, leaving 19 bases between. CDR3 size: 16 residues. Germline-derived CDR1 and CDR2 are GTSNPN and SVGIG (reference sequence). Complete variable domain (other parts from reference TRBV30 and TRBJ2-5): SQTIHQWPATLVQPVGSPLSLECTVEGTSNPNLYWYRQAAGRGLQLLFYSVGIGQISSEVPQNLSASRPQDRQFILSSKKLLLSDSGFYLCAWSVRRQGVRETQYFGPGTRLLVL.

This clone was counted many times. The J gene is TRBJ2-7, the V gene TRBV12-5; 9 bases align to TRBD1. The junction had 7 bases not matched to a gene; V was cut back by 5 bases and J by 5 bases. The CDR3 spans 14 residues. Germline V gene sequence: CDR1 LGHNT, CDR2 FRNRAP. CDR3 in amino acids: CASGAGDRDHEQYF. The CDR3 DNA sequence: TGTGCTAGTGGTGCTGGGGACAGGGACCACGAGCAGTACTTC.

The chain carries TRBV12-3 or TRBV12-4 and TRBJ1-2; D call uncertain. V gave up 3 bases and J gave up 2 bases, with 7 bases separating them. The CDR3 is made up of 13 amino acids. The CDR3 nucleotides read TGTGCCAGCAGTTTTTCCAGAAACTATGGCTACACCTTC. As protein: CASSFSRNYGYTF.

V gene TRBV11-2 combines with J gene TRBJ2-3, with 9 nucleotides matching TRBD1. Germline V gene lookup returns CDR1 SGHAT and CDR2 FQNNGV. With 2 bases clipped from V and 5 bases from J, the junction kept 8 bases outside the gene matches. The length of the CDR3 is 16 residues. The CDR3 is CASSLIGTGPGDTQYF. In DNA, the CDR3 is TGTGCCAGCAGCTTAATCGGGACAGGGCCCGGAGATACGCAGTATTTT.

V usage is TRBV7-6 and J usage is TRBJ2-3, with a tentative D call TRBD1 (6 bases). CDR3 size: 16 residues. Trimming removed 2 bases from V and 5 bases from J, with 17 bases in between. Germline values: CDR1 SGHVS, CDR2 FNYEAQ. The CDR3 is CASSLLAGQIKDTQYF. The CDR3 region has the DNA TGTGCCAGCAGCTTACTCGCTGGACAGATTAAAGATACGCAGTATTTT.

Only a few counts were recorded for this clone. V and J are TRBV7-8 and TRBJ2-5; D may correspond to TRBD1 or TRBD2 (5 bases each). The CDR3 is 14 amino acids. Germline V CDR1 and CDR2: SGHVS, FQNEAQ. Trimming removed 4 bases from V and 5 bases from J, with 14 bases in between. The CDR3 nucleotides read TGTGCCAGCAGCTCCCTTCGGGGCGCCGAGACCCAGTACTTC. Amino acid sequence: CASSSLRGAETQYF.

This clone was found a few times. In DNA, the CDR3 is TGTGCCAGCAGCCAAGGTCGGACTAGCGGGAGCTCGACAGATACGCAGTATTTT. This translates into CASSQGRTSGSSTDTQYF. This sequence joins TRBV3-1 (or the pseudogene TRBV3-2) and TRBJ2-3, with 13 bases aligning to TRBD2. Germline V gene data show CDR1 as LGHDT and CDR2 as YNNKEL (reference sequence). The V segment lost 1 base and the J segment 3 bases; nucleotides outside the gene matches: 7. There are 18 residues in the CDR3.

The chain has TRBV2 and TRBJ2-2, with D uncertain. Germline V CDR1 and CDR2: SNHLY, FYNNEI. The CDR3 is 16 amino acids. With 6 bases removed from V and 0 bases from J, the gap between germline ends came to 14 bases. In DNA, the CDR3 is TGTGCCAGCAGCGAATCATGGGCAGCGAACACCGGGGAGCTGTTTTTT. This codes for CASSESWAANTGELFF.

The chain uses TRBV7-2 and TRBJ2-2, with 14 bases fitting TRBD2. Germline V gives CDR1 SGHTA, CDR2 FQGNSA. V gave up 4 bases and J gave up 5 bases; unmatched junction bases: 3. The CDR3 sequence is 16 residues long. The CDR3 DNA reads TGTGCCAGCAGCTGGGGACTAGCGGGAGTTACCGGGGAGCTGTTTTTT. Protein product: CASSWGLAGVTGELFF.

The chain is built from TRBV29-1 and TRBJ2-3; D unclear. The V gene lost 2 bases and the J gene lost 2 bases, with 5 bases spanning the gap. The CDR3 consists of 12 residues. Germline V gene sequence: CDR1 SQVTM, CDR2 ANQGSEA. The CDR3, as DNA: TGCAGCGTTGAATTGGCCACAGATACGCAGTATTTT. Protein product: CSVELATDTQYF.

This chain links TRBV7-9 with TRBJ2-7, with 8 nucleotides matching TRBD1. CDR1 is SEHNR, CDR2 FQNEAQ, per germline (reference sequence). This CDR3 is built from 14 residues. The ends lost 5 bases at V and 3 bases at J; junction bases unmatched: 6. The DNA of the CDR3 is TGTGCCAGCAGCGCCGGACAGGGACTCTACGAGCAGTACTTC. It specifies CASSAGQGLYEQYF.

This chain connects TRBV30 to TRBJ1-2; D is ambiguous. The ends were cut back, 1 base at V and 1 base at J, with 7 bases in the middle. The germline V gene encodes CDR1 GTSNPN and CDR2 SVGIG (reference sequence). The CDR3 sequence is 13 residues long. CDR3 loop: CAWSGHHNYGYTF. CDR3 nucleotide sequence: TGTGCCTGGAGTGGACACCATAACTATGGCTACACCTTC.

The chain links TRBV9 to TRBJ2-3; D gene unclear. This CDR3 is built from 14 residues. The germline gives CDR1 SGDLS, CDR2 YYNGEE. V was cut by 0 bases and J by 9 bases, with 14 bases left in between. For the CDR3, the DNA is TGTGCCAGCAGCGTAGATTGGGCCGGTCAGACGCAGTATTTT. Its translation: CASSVDWAGQTQYF.

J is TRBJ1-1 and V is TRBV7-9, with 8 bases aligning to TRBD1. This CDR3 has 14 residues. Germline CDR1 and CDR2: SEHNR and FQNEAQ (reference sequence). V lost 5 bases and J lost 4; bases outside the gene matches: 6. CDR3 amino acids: CASSTQTGATEAFF. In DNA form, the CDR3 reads TGTGCCAGCAGCACGCAGACAGGGGCCACTGAAGCTTTCTTT.

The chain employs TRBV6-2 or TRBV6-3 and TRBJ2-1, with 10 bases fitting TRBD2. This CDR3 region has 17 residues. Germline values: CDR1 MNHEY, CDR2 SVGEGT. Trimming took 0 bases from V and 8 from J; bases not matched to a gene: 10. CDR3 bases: TGTGCCAGCAGTTACTCGATTGCTAGCGGGAGTAGGCATGAGCAGTTCTTC. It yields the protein CASSYSIASGSRHEQFF.

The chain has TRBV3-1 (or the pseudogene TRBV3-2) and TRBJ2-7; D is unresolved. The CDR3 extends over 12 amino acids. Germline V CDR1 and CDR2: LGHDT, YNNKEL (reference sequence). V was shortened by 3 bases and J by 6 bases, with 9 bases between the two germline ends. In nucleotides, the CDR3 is TGTGCCAGCAGCCATTCGATTTTCGAGCAGTACTTC. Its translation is CASSHSIFEQYF.

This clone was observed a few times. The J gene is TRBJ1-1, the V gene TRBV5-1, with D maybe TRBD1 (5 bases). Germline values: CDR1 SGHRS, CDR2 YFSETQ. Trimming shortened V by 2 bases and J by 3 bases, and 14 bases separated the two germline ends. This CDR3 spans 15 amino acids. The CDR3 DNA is TGCGCCAGCAGCTTAAAACAGGTTGGGGACACTGAAGCTTTCTTT. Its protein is CASSLKQVGDTEAFF.

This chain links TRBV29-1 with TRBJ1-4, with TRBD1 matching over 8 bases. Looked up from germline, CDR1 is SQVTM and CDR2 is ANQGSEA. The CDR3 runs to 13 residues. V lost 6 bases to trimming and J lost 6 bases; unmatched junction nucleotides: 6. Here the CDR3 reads CSVVTGADEKLFF. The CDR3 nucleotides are TGCAGCGTCGTGACAGGGGCAGATGAAAAACTGTTTTTT.

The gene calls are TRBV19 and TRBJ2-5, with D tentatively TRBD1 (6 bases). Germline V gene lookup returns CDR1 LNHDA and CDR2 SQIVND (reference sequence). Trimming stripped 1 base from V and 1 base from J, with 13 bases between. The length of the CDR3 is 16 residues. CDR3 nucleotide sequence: TGTGCCAGTAGTATAGCCCCAGGACAGATCCAAGAGACCCAGTACTTC. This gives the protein CASSIAPGQIQETQYF.